This T cell receptor (beta chain) was profiled in a study of T cells in Graves' hyperthyroidism and ophthalmopathy. The PBMCs had their origin in around 9.1 ml of fresh peripheral blood. Whole-study results and caveats: The model made its ophthalmopathy prediction, and onset followed a median around 6.5 months later.

From RNA transcripts, TCR beta CDR3 regions were amplified. Carried out on the TCR CDR3, a first-round RT-PCR used the HTBI primer set. TCRdb reanalysed the multiplex PCR reads using MiXCR and keeps one entry per CDR3 protein. This table has about 260,000 distinct CDR3 sequences, roughly 22% appearing once. This clonotype occurred a few times. The antigen is not known. This clonotype was obtained from a man younger than 40 with Graves' ophthalmopathy. The sample consisted of blood.

The CDR3 sequence: CASSQDRRHNEQFF. The CDR3 region has the DNA TGTGCCAGCAGCCAAGATAGACGACACAATGAGCAGTTCTTC. The chain joins TRBV3-1 to TRBJ2-1; D unresolved. Germline V gene lookup returns CDR1 LGHDT and CDR2 YNNKEL (reference sequence). There are 14 residues in the CDR3. V gave up 0 bases and J gave up 5 bases, with 8 bases separating them.